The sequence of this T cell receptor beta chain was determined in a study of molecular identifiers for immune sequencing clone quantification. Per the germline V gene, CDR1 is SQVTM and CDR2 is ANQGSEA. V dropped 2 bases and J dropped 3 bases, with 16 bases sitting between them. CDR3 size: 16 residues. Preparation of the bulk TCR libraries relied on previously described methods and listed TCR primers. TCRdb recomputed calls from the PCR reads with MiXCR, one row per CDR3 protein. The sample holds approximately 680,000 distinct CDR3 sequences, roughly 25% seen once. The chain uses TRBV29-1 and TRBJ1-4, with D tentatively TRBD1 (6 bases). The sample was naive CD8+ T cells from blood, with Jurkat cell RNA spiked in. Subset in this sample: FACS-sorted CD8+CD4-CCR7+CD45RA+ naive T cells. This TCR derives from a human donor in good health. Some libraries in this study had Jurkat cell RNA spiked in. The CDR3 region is CSVETLKQGANEKLFF. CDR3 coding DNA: TGCAGCGTTGAAACTCTAAAACAGGGAGCTAATGAAAAACTGTTTTTT.